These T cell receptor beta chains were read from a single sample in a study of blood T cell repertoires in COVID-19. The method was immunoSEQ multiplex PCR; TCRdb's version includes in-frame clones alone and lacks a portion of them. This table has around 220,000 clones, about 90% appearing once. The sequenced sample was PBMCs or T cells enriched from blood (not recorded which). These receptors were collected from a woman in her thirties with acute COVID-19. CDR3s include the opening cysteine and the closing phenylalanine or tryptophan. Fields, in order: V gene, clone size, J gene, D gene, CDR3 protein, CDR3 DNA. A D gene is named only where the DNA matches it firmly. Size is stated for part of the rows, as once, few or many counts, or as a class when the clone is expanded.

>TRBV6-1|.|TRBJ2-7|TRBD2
CASSEEASGSYEQYF
TGTGCCAGCAGTGAAGAGGCTAGCGGGTCTTACGAGCAGTACTTC
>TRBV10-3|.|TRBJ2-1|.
CAISATGTRTANEQFF
TGTGCCATCAGCGCTACCGGGACTCGCACGGCGAATGAGCAGTTCTTC
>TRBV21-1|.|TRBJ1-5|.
CASSPRDRGGQKGEPQHF
TGTGCCAGCAGCCCCCGGGACAGGGGAGGACAAAAGGGTGAGCCCCAGCATTTT
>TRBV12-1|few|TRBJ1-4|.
CASSFGQAPVEKLFF
TGTGCCAGCAGCTTTGGACAGGCCCCTGTTGAAAAACTGTTTTTT
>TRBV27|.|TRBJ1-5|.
CASSFTLGGPQHF
TGTGCCAGCAGTTTTACTCTCGGCGGGCCCCAGCATTTT
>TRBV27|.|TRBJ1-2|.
CASSPTGNYGYTF
TGTGCCAGCAGTCCCACAGGGAACTATGGCTACACCTTC
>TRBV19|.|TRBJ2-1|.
CASSIVSGALFNEQFF
TGTGCCAGTAGTATCGTGTCGGGAGCCCTTTTTAATGAGCAGTTCTTC
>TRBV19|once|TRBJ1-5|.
CASSQQGGNQPQHF
TGTGCCAGCTCGCAACAGGGAGGCAATCAGCCCCAGCATTTT
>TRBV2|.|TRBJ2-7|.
CASSYSHEQYF
TGTGCCAGCAGCTATAGCCACGAGCAGTACTTC
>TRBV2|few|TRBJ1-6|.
CASKKDRSPLHF
TGTGCCAGCAAAAAAGATCGGTCACCCCTCCACTTT
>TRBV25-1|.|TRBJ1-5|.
CASSRGRDGLEPQHF
TGTGCCAGCTCTAGGGGGAGGGACGGTCTTGAGCCCCAGCATTTT
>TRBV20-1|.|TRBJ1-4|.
CSASYGLISTNEKLFF
TGCAGTGCTAGTTATGGGCTCATTTCAACTAATGAAAAACTGTTTTTT
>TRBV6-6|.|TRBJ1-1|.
CASHGQTNTEAFF
TGTGCCAGCCACGGACAGACGAACACTGAAGCTTTCTTT
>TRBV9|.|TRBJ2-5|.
CASSAIGETQYF
TGTGCCAGCAGTGCTATCGGGGAGACCCAGTACTTC
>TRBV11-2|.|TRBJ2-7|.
CASSLEGPTVRVTF
TGTGCCAGCAGCTTAGAGGGCCCCACGGTCAGGGTAACCTTC
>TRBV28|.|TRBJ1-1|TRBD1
CASRPPGTGGVAFF
TGTGCCAGCAGACCACCCGGGACAGGGGGCGTCGCTTTCTTT
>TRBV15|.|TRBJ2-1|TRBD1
CATSEGQGANEQFF
TGTGCCACCAGCGAGGGACAGGGGGCTAATGAGCAGTTCTTC
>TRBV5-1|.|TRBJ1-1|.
CASSPTGQLDTEAFF
TGCGCCAGCAGCCCAACAGGGCAATTGGACACTGAAGCTTTCTTT
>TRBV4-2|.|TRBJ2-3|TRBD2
CASSQAGGPLDTQYF
TGTGCCAGCAGCCAAGCGGGGGGGCCCCTTGATACGCAGTATTTT
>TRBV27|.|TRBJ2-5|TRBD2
CASEPGLPYQETQYF
TGTGCCAGTGAACCGGGACTACCGTACCAAGAGACCCAGTACTTC
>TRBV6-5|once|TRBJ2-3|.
CANRMRGGSTDTQYF
TGTGCCAACAGAATGAGGGGGGGGAGCACAGATACGCAGTATTTT
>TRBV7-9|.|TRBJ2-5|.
CASSLSAGNQETQYF
TGTGCCAGCAGCTTGAGTGCGGGTAATCAAGAGACCCAGTACTTC
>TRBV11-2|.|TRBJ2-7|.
CASGVAGAEQYF
TGTGCCAGCGGGGTGGCGGGCGCCGAGCAGTACTTC
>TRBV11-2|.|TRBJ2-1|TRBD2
CASSRGGSSYNEQFF
TGTGCCAGCAGTCGCGGGGGGAGCTCCTACAATGAGCAGTTCTTC
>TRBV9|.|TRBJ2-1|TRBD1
CASSANPRTGNEQFF
TGTGCCAGCAGCGCCAACCCACGGACAGGGAATGAGCAGTTCTTC
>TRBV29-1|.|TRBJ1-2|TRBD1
CSVVMTGGGGYTF
TGCAGCGTTGTGATGACAGGGGGTGGTGGCTACACCTTC
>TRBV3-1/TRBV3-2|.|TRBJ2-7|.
CASSQVRYEQYF
TGTGCCAGCAGCCAGGTGAGATACGAGCAGTACTTC
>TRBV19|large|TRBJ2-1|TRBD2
CASSIVGLAGTSYNEQFF
TGTGCCAGTAGTATAGTGGGACTAGCGGGAACCTCCTACAATGAGCAGTTCTTC
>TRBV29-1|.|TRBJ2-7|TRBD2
CSVAGGGEQYF
TGCAGCGTGGCGGGAGGGGGCGAGCAGTACTTC
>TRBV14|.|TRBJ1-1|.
CASSLQRAGTEAFF
TGTGCCAGCAGCCTCCAACGGGCGGGGACTGAAGCTTTCTTT
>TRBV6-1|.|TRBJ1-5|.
CASSESLAGGQPQHF
TGTGCCAGCAGTGAGTCACTGGCGGGAGGTCAGCCCCAGCATTTT
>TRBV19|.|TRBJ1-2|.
CASSMKTEINYGYTF
TGTGCCAGTAGTATGAAGACAGAAATTAACTATGGCTACACCTTC
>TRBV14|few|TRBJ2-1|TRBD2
CASSRLAGGVSSYNEQFF
TGTGCCAGCAGCCGACTAGCGGGAGGGGTTAGCTCCTACAATGAGCAGTTCTTC
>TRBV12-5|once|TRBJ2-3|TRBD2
CASGIVRSGGNTDTQYF
TGTGCTAGTGGGATCGTTCGTAGCGGGGGTAACACAGATACGCAGTATTTT
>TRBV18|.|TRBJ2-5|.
CASSQTAGLEGTQYF
TGTGCCAGCTCACAAACTGCGGGACTCGAGGGGACCCAGTACTTC
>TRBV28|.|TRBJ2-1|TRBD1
CASSFGVGTGEFSYNEQFF
TGTGCCAGCAGTTTTGGGGTTGGAACAGGGGAATTCTCCTACAATGAGCAGTTCTTC
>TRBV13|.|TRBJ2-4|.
CASSLEGQRNIQYF
TGTGCCAGCAGCTTAGAAGGACAGCGGAACATTCAGTACTTC
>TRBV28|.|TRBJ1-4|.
CASNYQGGKLFF
TGTGCCAGCAACTACCAGGGAGGAAAACTGTTTTTT
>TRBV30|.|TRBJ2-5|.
CAWSMWGRETQYF
TGTGCCTGGAGTATGTGGGGGCGAGAGACCCAGTACTTC
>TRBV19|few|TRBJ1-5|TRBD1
CASRLDRASNQPQHF
TGTGCCAGTAGACTTGACAGGGCCAGCAATCAGCCCCAGCATTTT
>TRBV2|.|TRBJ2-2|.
CASTPDSNTGELFF
TGTGCCAGCACTCCGGACAGTAACACCGGGGAGCTGTTTTTT
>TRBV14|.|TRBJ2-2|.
CASSQGTSGAGELFF
TGTGCCAGCAGCCAAGGAACATCAGGGGCCGGGGAGCTGTTTTTT